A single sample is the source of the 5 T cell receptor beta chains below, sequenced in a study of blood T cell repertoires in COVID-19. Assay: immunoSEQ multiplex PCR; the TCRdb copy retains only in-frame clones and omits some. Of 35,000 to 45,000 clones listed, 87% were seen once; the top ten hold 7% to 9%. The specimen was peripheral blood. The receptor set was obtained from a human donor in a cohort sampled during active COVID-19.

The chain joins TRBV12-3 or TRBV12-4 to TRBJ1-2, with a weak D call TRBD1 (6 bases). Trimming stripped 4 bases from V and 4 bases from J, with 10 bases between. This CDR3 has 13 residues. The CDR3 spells CASSSGQLYGYTF. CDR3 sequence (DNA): TGTGCCAGCAGTTCCGGACAGCTCTATGGCTACACCTTC.

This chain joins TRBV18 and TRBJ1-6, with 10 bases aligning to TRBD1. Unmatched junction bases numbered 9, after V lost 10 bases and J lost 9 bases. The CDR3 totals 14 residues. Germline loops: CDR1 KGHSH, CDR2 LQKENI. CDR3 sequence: CATRQGASGSPLHF. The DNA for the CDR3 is TGTGCCACACGACAGGGGGCAAGCGGTTCACCCCTCCACTTT.

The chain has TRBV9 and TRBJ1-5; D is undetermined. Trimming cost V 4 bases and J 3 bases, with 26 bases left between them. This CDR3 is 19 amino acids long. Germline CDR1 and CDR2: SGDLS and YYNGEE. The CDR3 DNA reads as TGTGCCAGCAGCCCCCCCATCACGAGGGCGCAGCAAAACAATCAGCCCCAGCATTTT. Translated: CASSPPITRAQQNNQPQHF.

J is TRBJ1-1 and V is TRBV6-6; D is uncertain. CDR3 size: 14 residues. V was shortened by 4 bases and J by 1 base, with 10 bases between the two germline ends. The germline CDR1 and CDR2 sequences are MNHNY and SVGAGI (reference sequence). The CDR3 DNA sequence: TGTGCCAGCAGTTGGTCGGGAGGGAACACTGAAGCTTTCTTT. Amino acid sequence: CASSWSGGNTEAFF.

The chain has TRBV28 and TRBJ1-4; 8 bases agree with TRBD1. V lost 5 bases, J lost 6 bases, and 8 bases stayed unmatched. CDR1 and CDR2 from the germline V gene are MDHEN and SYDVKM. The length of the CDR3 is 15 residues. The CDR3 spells CASSQRTGLYEKLFF. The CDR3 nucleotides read TGTGCCAGCAGTCAACGGACAGGGCTCTATGAAAAACTGTTTTTT.